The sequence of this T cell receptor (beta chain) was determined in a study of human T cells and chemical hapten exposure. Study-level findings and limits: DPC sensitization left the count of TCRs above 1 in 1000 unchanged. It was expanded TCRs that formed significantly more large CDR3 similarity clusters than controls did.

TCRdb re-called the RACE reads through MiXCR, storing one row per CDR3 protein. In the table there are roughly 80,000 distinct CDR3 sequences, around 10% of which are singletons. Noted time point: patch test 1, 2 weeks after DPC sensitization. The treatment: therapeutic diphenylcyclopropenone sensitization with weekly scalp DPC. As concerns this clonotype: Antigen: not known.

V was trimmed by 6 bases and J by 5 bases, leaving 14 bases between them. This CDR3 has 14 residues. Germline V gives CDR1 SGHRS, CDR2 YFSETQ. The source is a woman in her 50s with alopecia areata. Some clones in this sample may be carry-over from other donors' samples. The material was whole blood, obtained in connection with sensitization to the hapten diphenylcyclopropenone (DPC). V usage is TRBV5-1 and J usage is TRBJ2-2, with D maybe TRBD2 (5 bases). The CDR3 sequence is CASMWLAGTGELFF. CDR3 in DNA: TGCGCCAGCATGTGGCTAGCCGGGACCGGGGAGCTGTTTTTT. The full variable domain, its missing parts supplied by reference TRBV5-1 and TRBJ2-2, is KAGVTQTPRYLIKTRGQQVTLSCSPISGHRSVSWYQQTPGQGLQFLFEYFSETQRNKGNFPGRFSGRQFSNSRSEMNVSTLELGDSALYLCASMWLAGTGELFFGEGSRLTVL.